This TCR beta chain was obtained from a study of blood T cell repertoires in COVID-19. In germline, CDR1 is SNHLY, CDR2 FYNNEI. The CDR3 consists of 15 residues. Germline trimming cut 2 bases from V and 6 bases from J; bases unmatched to any gene: 8. As originally analysed: Amplification of reference gene primers was used by the study to estimate nucleated cell counts. This table comes from immunoSEQ multiplex PCR, and its TCRdb copy is limited to in-frame clones, with some not included. That table gives V, J and clone size, and the DNA gave D and trimming. Of some 300,000 clones listed, 75% to 90% are singletons.

Material for sequencing was peripheral blood. The sequence came from a woman in her 70s with COVID-19, enrolled during active disease. The rearrangement uses TRBV2 and TRBJ2-7; 9 nucleotides align to TRBD2. The CDR3 sequence: CASSEPGLATSEQYF. In DNA, the CDR3 is TGTGCCAGCAGTGAACCGGGACTAGCAACCAGCGAGCAGTACTTC.